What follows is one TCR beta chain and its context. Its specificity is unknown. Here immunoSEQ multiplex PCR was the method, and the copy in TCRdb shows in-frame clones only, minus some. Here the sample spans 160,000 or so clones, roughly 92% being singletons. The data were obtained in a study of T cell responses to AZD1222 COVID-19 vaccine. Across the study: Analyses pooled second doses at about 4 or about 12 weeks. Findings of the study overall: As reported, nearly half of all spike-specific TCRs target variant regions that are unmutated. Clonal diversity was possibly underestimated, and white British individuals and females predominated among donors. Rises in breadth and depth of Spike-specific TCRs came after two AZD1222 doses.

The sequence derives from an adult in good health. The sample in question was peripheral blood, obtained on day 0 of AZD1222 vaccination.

Here the CDR3 DNA reads TGTGCCTGGAGTTTGGATACGCAGTATTTT. Protein: CAWSLDTQYF. The chain carries TRBV30 and TRBJ2-3; D is unclear. The CDR3 contains 10 residues. Germline loops: CDR1 GTSNPN, CDR2 SVGIG (reference sequence). With 2 bases removed from V and 6 bases from J, the gap between germline ends came to 3 bases.